Listed below are T cell receptor beta chains from one sample, sequenced in a study of T-cell reconstitution after alpha-beta-depleted transplantation in children. One entry per CDR3 protein results from TCRdb running MiXCR on the PCR reads. The table records about 980,000 distinct CDR3 sequences, around 30% of them present only once. Sequencing used PBMCs, mostly from graft donor cells, obtained 360 days after TCRalphabeta/CD19-depleted stem cell transplant. The receptor set was obtained from a boy in the first two years of life who had a stem cell transplant for SCID, so the T cells may come from the graft donor. Each CDR3 is given with its conserved first and last residue. D genes are given only for firm matches. Rows give clone size only sometimes, using once, few, many, or a class for an expanded clone.

d_call	v_call	clone_size	j_call	cdr3_nt	cdr3_aa
TRBD1	TRBV19	few	TRBJ1-1	TGTGCCAGTAGACCGAGACAGGGCGGAACTGAAGCTTTCTTT	CASRPRQGGTEAFF
.	TRBV7-2	.	TRBJ2-1	TGTGCCAGCAGCCCCTTTGGCAATGAGCAGTTCTTC	CASSPFGNEQFF
.	TRBV7-2	.	TRBJ2-7	TGTGCCAGCAGCTTAGAGAGGTATTTCTACGAGCAGTACTTC	CASSLERYFYEQYF
.	TRBV7-2	.	TRBJ1-1	TGTGCCAGCAGCTTAGAGCCCGGACGGGAAGCTTTCTTT	CASSLEPGREAFF
.	TRBV27	few	TRBJ2-7	TGTGCCAGCAGTCTGGGACTGGGGGTGGACGAGCAGTACTTC	CASSLGLGVDEQYF
TRBD2	TRBV30	.	TRBJ2-1	TGTGCCTGGAGTGGGCCTCTTGTTAGCGGGGTTGATGAGCAGTTCTTC	CAWSGPLVSGVDEQFF
TRBD2	TRBV7-8	.	TRBJ2-3	TGTGCCAGCAGCCAAAGGCGGGGGGGCCAGCCAGATACGCAGTATTTT	CASSQRRGGQPDTQYF
.	TRBV11-2	.	TRBJ2-1	TGTGCCAGCAGCTCATATATACGGGAGATTGTGAAAGTTCACAATGAGCAGTTCTTC	CASSSYIREIVKVHNEQFF
.	TRBV4-3	many	TRBJ2-2	TGCGCCAGCAGCCAAGAAATAGTCCACGCGAACACCGGGGAGCTGTTTTTT	CASSQEIVHANTGELFF
TRBD2	TRBV12-3/TRBV12-4	few	TRBJ2-5	TGTGCCAGCAGTTTAGTCGGTAGCGGGGGCCGCCTAGGAAGGGCCCAGTACTTC	CASSLVGSGGRLGRAQYF
TRBD1	TRBV20-1	.	TRBJ2-7	TGCAGTGCCACATCCGGGACAGCCAACGAGCAGTACTTC	CSATSGTANEQYF
TRBD1	TRBV7-3	.	TRBJ2-1	TGTGCCAGCAGCTTCAAGGGGGCTAGCCGCGGTGAGCAGTTCTTC	CASSFKGASRGEQFF
.	TRBV29-1	few	TRBJ2-7	TGCAGCGCACGGGTATCGGGCTCCTACGAGCAGTACTTC	CSARVSGSYEQYF
.	TRBV6-2/TRBV6-3	.	TRBJ1-2	TGTGCCAGCAGCCGAGGCCCGGGGGGCTACACCTTC	CASSRGPGGYTF
TRBD1	TRBV20-1	.	TRBJ2-7	TGCAGTGCTAGGAGCACCGACAGGGGGGCCTACGAGCAGTACTTC	CSARSTDRGAYEQYF
.	TRBV6-1	.	TRBJ1-4	TGTGCCAGCAGCCGGACACCTAATGAAAAACTGTTTTTT	CASSRTPNEKLFF
.	TRBV4-1	few	TRBJ2-7	TGCGCCAGCAGCCAAGCTACCTACTCCTACGAGCAGTACTTC	CASSQATYSYEQYF
.	TRBV10-2	.	TRBJ2-1	TGCGCCAGCAGGAAGGCAGGGGCACGGGAGAAGGAGTTCTTC	CASRKAGAREKEFF
.	TRBV4-3	.	TRBJ1-1	TGCGCCAGCAGCCAAGGATCGCGGGGCACCATGAACACTGAAGCTTTCTTT	CASSQGSRGTMNTEAFF
.	TRBV6-1	few	TRBJ2-7	TGTGCCAGCAGTCAAACTAGCACGGGGTCGCACGAGCAGTACTTC	CASSQTSTGSHEQYF
TRBD2	TRBV11-2	.	TRBJ2-2	TGTGCCAGCAGCTGGCCTACGGGGGGGACCGGGGAGCTGTTTTTT	CASSWPTGGTGELFF
.	TRBV20-1	.	TRBJ2-7	TGCAGTGCTAGTCTCGGACAGCTTTACTACGAGCAGTACTTC	CSASLGQLYYEQYF
.	TRBV27	.	TRBJ1-4	TGTGCCAGCAGTACAATGGACCCAGGGAGCACTAATGAAAAACTGTTTTTT	CASSTMDPGSTNEKLFF
.	TRBV7-3	few	TRBJ2-1	TGTGCCAGCAGCCCGCGGGTAGTTCCTTACAATGAGCAGTTCTTC	CASSPRVVPYNEQFF
TRBD2	TRBV15	few	TRBJ2-1	TGTGCCACCAGCACCACTAGCGGGGGGGCCTTAACACAGTTCTTC	CATSTTSGGALTQFF
TRBD1	TRBV6-5	few	TRBJ2-1	TGTGCCAGCAGTTATGATGGGACAGGGATTCTCTCAACACGGAATGAGCAGTTCTTC	CASSYDGTGILSTRNEQFF
TRBD1	TRBV9	.	TRBJ2-5	TGTGCCAGCAGCGTAGCCCAGGGGGCAGGAGAGACCCAGTACTTC	CASSVAQGAGETQYF
.	TRBV28	.	TRBJ1-2	TGTGCCAGCAGTTTCGAACCCGAGGCGGGTGGCTACACCTTC	CASSFEPEAGGYTF